This is a list of T cell receptor beta chains from one sample in a study of control samples from healthy donors and cancer patients. TCRdb keeps only in-frame clones here, not all; method: immunoSEQ multiplex PCR. The table has 140,000 to 150,000 clones, 80% to 95% seen once. The sample comprised blood. Source of these receptors: a man younger than 35 in good health. CDR3s include the opening cysteine and the closing phenylalanine or tryptophan. A D gene is named only where the DNA matches it firmly. Expanded clones get a size class; other rows say once, few or many, or leave the size out.

V gene	D gene	clone size	J gene	CDR3 DNA	CDR3 protein
TRBV15	TRBD1	-	TRBJ1-1	TGTGCCACCAGCAGACGGTTGACAGGGTTCACTGAAGCTTTCTTT	CATSRRLTGFTEAFF
TRBV3-1/TRBV3-2	TRBD1	-	TRBJ1-2	TGTGCCAGCAGCCCCCAAGGCGGACAGGGAGGGGGCTACACCTTC	CASSPQGGQGGGYTF
TRBV10-3	TRBD1	-	TRBJ1-2	TGTGCCATCAGTGAGCCGAATTCCAAACAGGGGGCGCTTGGCTACACCTTC	CAISEPNSKQGALGYTF
TRBV11-2	-	-	TRBJ1-4	TGTGCCAGCGCTCCCCGGGCCAATGAAAAACTGTTTTTT	CASAPRANEKLFF
TRBV19	TRBD1	-	TRBJ2-7	TGTGCCAGTAGCCCCGGGACAGGCGCCTACGAGCAGTACTTC	CASSPGTGAYEQYF
TRBV10-3	-	-	TRBJ2-3	TGTGCCATCAGTGAGTTTTGGGACACGCAGTATTTT	CAISEFWDTQYF
TRBV27	-	-	TRBJ2-3	TGTGCCAGCAGCCCCCTCGGGGAGGAGGAGGGGGATACGCAGTATTTT	CASSPLGEEEGDTQYF
TRBV2	TRBD1	-	TRBJ1-2	TGTGCCAGCAGTTCACAGGGGCCCAGCTATGGCTACACCTTC	CASSSQGPSYGYTF
TRBV12-5	TRBD1	-	TRBJ1-1	TGTGCTAGTGGTCCAGACAGGGGGGAAGCTTTCTTT	CASGPDRGEAFF
TRBV6-5	-	-	TRBJ1-5	TGTGCCAGCAGTTACAGGGTTGCTCAGCCCCAGCATTTT	CASSYRVAQPQHF
TRBV28	TRBD1	-	TRBJ1-5	TGTGCCAGCAGAGAACAGGGGGTCGCTCGGCCCCAGCATTTT	CASREQGVARPQHF
TRBV24-1	TRBD1	-	TRBJ1-4	TGTGCCACCAGTGACCGCTGGACAGGGAAATCGGGTGAAAAACTGTTTTTT	CATSDRWTGKSGEKLFF
TRBV9	TRBD1	once	TRBJ2-1	TGTGCCAGCAGCGTAGCGACAGGGGACCCCTACAATGAGCAGTTCTTC	CASSVATGDPYNEQFF
TRBV6-5	-	few	TRBJ1-3	TGTGCCAGCACCTCCCGGACAGTTAAAGACACCATATATTTT	CASTSRTVKDTIYF
TRBV27	-	-	TRBJ2-3	TGTGCCAGCAGTTCAATAGTGACCTTCACAGATACGCAGTATTTT	CASSSIVTFTDTQYF
TRBV5-6	-	-	TRBJ2-2	TGTGCCAGCAGCTTGGCTGCTGGGGGGACCGGGGAGCTGTTTTTT	CASSLAAGGTGELFF
TRBV5-1	-	-	TRBJ1-2	TGCGCCAGCAGCTTGGGGTTATCGGGAGGCTACACCTTC	CASSLGLSGGYTF
TRBV7-9	-	-	TRBJ1-1	TGTGCCAGCAGCGTTAGGGCCGCGAACACTGAAGCTTTCTTT	CASSVRAANTEAFF
TRBV29-1	TRBD1	-	TRBJ1-6	TGCAGCGTTCCTGGGACAGGGATCGTTTCACCCCTCCACTTT	CSVPGTGIVSPLHF
TRBV5-4	-	few	TRBJ2-7	TGTGCCAGCAGCCAGGACAGCTACGAGCAGTACTTC	CASSQDSYEQYF
TRBV29-1	TRBD1	-	TRBJ1-5	TGCAGCTACCGGGACAGGGTTAATCAGCCCCAGCATTTT	CSYRDRVNQPQHF
TRBV27	TRBD1	-	TRBJ1-5	TGTGCCAGCAGTTTCGGGACAGGGGGATCAGATCAGCCCCAGCATTTT	CASSFGTGGSDQPQHF
TRBV7-9	-	-	TRBJ1-5	TGTGCCAGCAGCTTTGGACAGCTAAATCAGCCCCAGCATTTT	CASSFGQLNQPQHF
TRBV29-1	-	-	TRBJ2-3	TGCAGCGTCTCAATCTCTCCCGAGGGAGATACGCAGTATTTT	CSVSISPEGDTQYF
TRBV6-1	TRBD2	-	TRBJ2-1	TGTGCCAGCAGTGAGGGGAGGGCCTGGGAAATTTTCTCCTACAATGAGCAGTTCTTC	CASSEGRAWEIFSYNEQFF
TRBV4-1	-	-	TRBJ1-6	TGCGCCAGCAGCCAAGGTCACGCCTATAATTCACCCCTCCACTTT	CASSQGHAYNSPLHF
TRBV4-3	TRBD2	-	TRBJ2-1	TGCGCCAGCAGCCAAGGATCACTAGCGGGAGTCGTGAACAATGAGCAGTTCTTC	CASSQGSLAGVVNNEQFF
TRBV7-6	TRBD2	-	TRBJ2-1	TGTGCCAGCAGCCCTTTTAGCGGGATGGGTAATGAGCAGTTCTTC	CASSPFSGMGNEQFF
TRBV28	TRBD1	-	TRBJ1-1	TGTGCCATTCGACTACAGGGGGACACTGAAGCTTTCTTT	CAIRLQGDTEAFF
TRBV27	-	-	TRBJ2-3	TGTGCCAGCAGTTCCCCCATGGTGGGAAGCACAGATACGCAGTATTTT	CASSSPMVGSTDTQYF
TRBV5-1	TRBD2	-	TRBJ2-7	TGCGCCAGCAGCTGGGGGACTAGCGGGTTCTCCTACGAGCAGTACTTC	CASSWGTSGFSYEQYF
TRBV7-9	-	-	TRBJ1-1	TGTGCCAGCAGCTTAGGGACAGTGCCGAAACTGAACACTGAAGCTTTCTTT	CASSLGTVPKLNTEAFF
TRBV3-1/TRBV3-2	-	-	TRBJ2-3	TGTGCCAGCAGCCGTACAAGACAAAGCACAGATACGCAGTATTTT	CASSRTRQSTDTQYF
TRBV24-1	-	-	TRBJ2-2	TGTGCCACCAGGGAATGGGGGACCGGGGAGCTGTTTTTT	CATREWGTGELFF
TRBV10-3	-	-	TRBJ1-2	TGTGCCATCAGTGACCCGGTTAGCCACTATGGCTACACCTTC	CAISDPVSHYGYTF
TRBV30	-	-	TRBJ1-2	TGTGCCTGGAGTAGGGTTGGAAGGGATGGCTACACCTTC	CAWSRVGRDGYTF
TRBV6-5	-	-	TRBJ1-1	TGTGCCAGCAGTTACGTGGATAACACTGAAGCTTTCTTT	CASSYVDNTEAFF
TRBV27	TRBD1	-	TRBJ2-1	TGTGCCAGCGGGAAGACAGGGCCTATCAATGAGCAGTTCTTC	CASGKTGPINEQFF
TRBV5-1	-	-	TRBJ1-3	TGCGCCAGCAGCTTGAGCAGGGCTGGAGGAAACACCATATATTTT	CASSLSRAGGNTIYF
TRBV7-9	-	few	TRBJ2-5	TGTGCCAGCAGCCCCCGGAGGAAGGAGACCCAGTACTTC	CASSPRRKETQYF
TRBV6-6	-	-	TRBJ1-5	TGTGCCAGCAGTCTCGGACAACGTAGCAATCAGCCCCAGCATTTT	CASSLGQRSNQPQHF
TRBV14	TRBD1	-	TRBJ1-4	TGTGCCAGCAGCCAATTACGGACAGGGGTCACTAATGAAAAACTGTTTTTT	CASSQLRTGVTNEKLFF